This T cell receptor (beta chain) comes out of a study of naive and memory T cell subsets. An equimolar mix of two oligonucleotides served as the beta constant-region primer for TRBC1 and TRBC2. The ligated cDNA underwent four PCR rounds using SP2 and nested alpha and beta constant-region primers. TCRdb re-derived calls from the UMI-ligation and nested PCR reads in MiXCR, one entry per CDR3 protein. The sample has about 100,000 distinct CDR3 sequences; about 14% are singletons. Comments on this clonotype: Its antigen is not known.

Study-wide results and caveats: From naive to CM, EM and EMRA, diversity decreased and Gini increased. TCR abundance followed a power law differing between naive and memory subsets. Especially in CD8 cells, naive repertoires contained a few larger clonotypes, possibly CD45RA-re-expressing memory cells.

Losses at the gene ends were 1 base for V and 5 bases for J; bases not matched to a gene: 4. The CDR3 totals 16 residues. The germline V gene encodes CDR1 SEHNR and CDR2 FQNEAQ (reference sequence). Four subsets defined by CD45RA and CD27 were sorted after CD3, CD4, CD8 and live/dead staining. The genes are TRBV7-9 and TRBJ2-3; 12 bases line up with TRBD2. The sequence was collected from a human donor in good health. Sequencing was performed on naive CD8+ T cells from blood. Here the CDR3 DNA reads TGTGCCAGCAGCTTAGTAGGGGGACTAGCGGGAGATACGCAGTATTTT. It encodes CASSLVGGLAGDTQYF.